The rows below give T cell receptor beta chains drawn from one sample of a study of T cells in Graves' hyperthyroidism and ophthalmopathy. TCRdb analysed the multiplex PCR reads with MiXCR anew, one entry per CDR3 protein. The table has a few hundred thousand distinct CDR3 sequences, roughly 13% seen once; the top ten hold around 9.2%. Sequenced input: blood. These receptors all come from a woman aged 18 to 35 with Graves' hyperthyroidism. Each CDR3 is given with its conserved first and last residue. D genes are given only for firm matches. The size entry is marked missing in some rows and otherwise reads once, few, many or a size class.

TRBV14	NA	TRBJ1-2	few	TGTGCCAGCAGCCAAGTCGGCGGGTATGGCTACACCTTC	CASSQVGGYGYTF
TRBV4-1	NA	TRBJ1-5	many	TGCGCCAGCAGCCAAGATGCAGGGTTGGGCCAGCCCCAGCATTTT	CASSQDAGLGQPQHF
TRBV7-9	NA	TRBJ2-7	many	TGTGCCAGCAGCGCTACAGGGCTCGAGCAGTACTTC	CASSATGLEQYF
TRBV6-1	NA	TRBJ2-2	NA	TGTGCCAGCAGGTATAGGGTAGGGCGGCGGGCCACGAACACCGGGGAGCTGTTTTTT	CASRYRVGRRATNTGELFF
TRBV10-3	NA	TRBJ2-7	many	TGTGCCATCAGTGCATCCGGGACGGAGGCCCACGAGCAGTACTTC	CAISASGTEAHEQYF
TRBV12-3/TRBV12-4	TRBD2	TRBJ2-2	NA	TGTGCCAGCAGTTTAAGGGCGGGGGACACCGGGGAGCTGTTTTTT	CASSLRAGDTGELFF
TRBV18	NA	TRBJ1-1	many	TGTGCCAGCTCACCAACGACAGGGAACACTGAAGCTTTCTTT	CASSPTTGNTEAFF
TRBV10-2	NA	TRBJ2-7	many	TGCGCCAGCAGTCGGGACTTACTGAGCTCCTACGAGCAGTACTTC	CASSRDLLSSYEQYF
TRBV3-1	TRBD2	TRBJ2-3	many	TGTGCCAGCAGCCAAGATGAGATAGCGGGGGCCACAGATACGCAGTATTTT	CASSQDEIAGATDTQYF
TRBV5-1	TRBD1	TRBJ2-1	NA	TGCGCCAGCAGCTCGGGAAAGGGGGCGGGTGAGCAGTTCTTC	CASSSGKGAGEQFF
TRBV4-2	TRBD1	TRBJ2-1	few	TGTGCCAGCAGCCAAATACCGGGACAGACCCACAATGAGCAGTTCTTC	CASSQIPGQTHNEQFF
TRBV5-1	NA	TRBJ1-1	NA	TGCGCCAGCAGCCCAACCAGGGGCACTCTGAACACTGAAGCTTTCTTT	CASSPTRGTLNTEAFF
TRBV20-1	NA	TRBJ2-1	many	TGCAGTGCTAGAGTTGGCTCGAATGAGCAGTTCTTC	CSARVGSNEQFF
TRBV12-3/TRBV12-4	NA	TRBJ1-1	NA	TGTGCCAGCAGTTATAACCCGGGGGCTGAAGCTTTCTTT	CASSYNPGAEAFF
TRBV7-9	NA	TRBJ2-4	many	TGTGCCAGCAGTTTCGGCCCCGACAGCCCGTACATTCAGTACTTC	CASSFGPDSPYIQYF
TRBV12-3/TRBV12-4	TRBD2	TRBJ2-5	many	TGTGCCAGCAGTTACCGACTAGCGGGGTTGGGAGAGACCCAGTACTTC	CASSYRLAGLGETQYF
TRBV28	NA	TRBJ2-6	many	TGTGCCATCACTCCAGGGGTGAGTGGGGCCAACGTCCTGACTTTC	CAITPGVSGANVLTF
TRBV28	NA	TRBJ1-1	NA	TGTGCCAGCAGGCAGGTGGCCACTGAAGCTTTCTTT	CASRQVATEAFF
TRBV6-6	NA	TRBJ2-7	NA	TGTGCCAGCAGTTACTCGATCGGAGCGGCCTCCCACGAGCAGTACTTC	CASSYSIGAASHEQYF
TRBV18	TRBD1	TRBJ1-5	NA	TGTGCCAGCTCACCAGGGCCGGACAGGGGTAGCAATCAGCCCCAGCATTTT	CASSPGPDRGSNQPQHF
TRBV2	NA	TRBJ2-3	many	TGTGCCAGCAAGTACAGCGGTGACACAGATACGCAGTATTTT	CASKYSGDTDTQYF
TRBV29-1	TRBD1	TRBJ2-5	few	TGCGGCGTTTATGGACAGGGGCAAGAGACCCAGTACTTC	CGVYGQGQETQYF
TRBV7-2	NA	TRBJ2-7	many	TGTGCCAGCAGCTTAGGTCCGGGACCGACCTACGAGCAGTACTTC	CASSLGPGPTYEQYF
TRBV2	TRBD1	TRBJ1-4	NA	TGTGCCAGCAGGCGAACTCGATTCGACAGGGGAACTGAAAAACTGTTTTTT	CASRRTRFDRGTEKLFF
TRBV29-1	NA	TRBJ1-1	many	TGCAGCGTTCCCACTCCCTCTTCCACTGGAGCTTTCTTT	CSVPTPSSTGAFF
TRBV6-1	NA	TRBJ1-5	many	TGTGCCAGCTCGGGGCTCGATCAGCCCCAGCATTTT	CASSGLDQPQHF
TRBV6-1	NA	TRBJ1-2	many	TGTGCCAGCAGTGAGCCCTGGTACTATGGCTACACCTTC	CASSEPWYYGYTF
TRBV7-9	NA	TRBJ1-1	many	TGTGCCAGCAGGTCAGATATGAACACTGAAGCTTTCTTT	CASRSDMNTEAFF
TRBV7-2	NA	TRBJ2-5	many	TGTGCCAGCAGCTTCCTACATGGCGAGACCCAGTACTTC	CASSFLHGETQYF
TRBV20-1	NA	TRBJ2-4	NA	TGCAGTGCTACCGCCGATCGAAACATTCAGTACTTC	CSATADRNIQYF
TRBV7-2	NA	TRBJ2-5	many	TGTGCCAGCAGCCCCTACCGGGGAGCTGGGAGGACCCAAGAGACCCAGTACTTC	CASSPYRGAGRTQETQYF
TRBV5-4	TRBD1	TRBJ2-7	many	TGTGCCAGCAGGGGAGACAGGGACGAGCAGTACTTC	CASRGDRDEQYF
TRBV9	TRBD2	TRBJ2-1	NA	TGTGCCAGCAGCGCTGAGCGGGGGGTCTACAATGAGCAGTTCTTC	CASSAERGVYNEQFF
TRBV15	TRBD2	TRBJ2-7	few	TGTGCCACAGAGGAAAGCGGGAAGTACGAGCAGTACTTC	CATEESGKYEQYF
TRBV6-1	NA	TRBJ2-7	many	TGTGCCAGCACCGTAGGAACCACCTACGAGCAGTACTTC	CASTVGTTYEQYF
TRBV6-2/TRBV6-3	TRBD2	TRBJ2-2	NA	TGTGCCGGCTACGGACTAGCGGTTCTCAACACCGGGGAGCTGTTTTTT	CAGYGLAVLNTGELFF
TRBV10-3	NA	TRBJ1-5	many	TGTGCCATCAGTAATGACAACCAGCCCCAGCATTTT	CAISNDNQPQHF